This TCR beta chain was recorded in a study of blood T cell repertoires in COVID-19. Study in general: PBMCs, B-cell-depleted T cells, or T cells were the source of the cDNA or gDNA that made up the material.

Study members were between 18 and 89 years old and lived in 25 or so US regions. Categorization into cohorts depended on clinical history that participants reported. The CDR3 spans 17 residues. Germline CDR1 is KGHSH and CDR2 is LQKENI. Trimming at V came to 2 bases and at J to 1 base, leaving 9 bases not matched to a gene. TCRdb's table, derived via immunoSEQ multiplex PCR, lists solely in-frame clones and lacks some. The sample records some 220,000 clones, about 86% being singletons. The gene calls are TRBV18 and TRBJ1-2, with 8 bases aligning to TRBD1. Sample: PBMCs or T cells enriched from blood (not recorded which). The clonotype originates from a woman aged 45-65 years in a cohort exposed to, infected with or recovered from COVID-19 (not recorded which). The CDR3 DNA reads TGTGCCAGCTCACCAAACGTGCAGGGGGCCTTTAACTATGGCTACACCTTC. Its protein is CASSPNVQGAFNYGYTF.